Listed below are T cell receptor beta chains from one sample, sequenced in a study of T cells in Graves' hyperthyroidism and ophthalmopathy. TCRdb re-called the multiplex PCR reads through MiXCR, storing one row per CDR3 protein. The data hold 350,000 to 400,000 distinct CDR3 sequences, with approximately 15% observed a single time. Sequenced: blood. Every receptor here comes from a woman aged 55-75 years with Graves' hyperthyroidism. Each CDR3 is given with its conserved first and last residue.

TRBV12-3/TRBV12-4,CASSRIDTQYF
TRBV28,CASSDPAAGDTGELFF
TRBV5-5,CASSQDYAGVRETQYF
TRBV20-1,CSATSGRSQETQYF
TRBV20-1,CSAGDLTRPYNEQFF
TRBV11-2,CASRKLGIHEQYF
TRBV20-1,CSALNRGRAFRDEQFF
TRBV11-2,CASSLPREETQYF
TRBV27,CATKRVAGGGGQYF
TRBV7-6,CASSLKGLALYNEQFF
TRBV6-1,CASSESGLGTQYF
TRBV11-3,CASSVAGGAGYGYTF
TRBV27,CASRPECPAKGYTF
TRBV7-8,CASSPQGGPTPYGYTF
TRBV18,CASSPQGFQETQYF
TRBV28,CASIWTGGGPQHF
TRBV6-1,CASSHNRVGNEQYF
TRBV12-3/TRBV12-4,CASRRGTSGRDEQYF
TRBV11-2,CASSGWAGWIYEQYF
TRBV4-1,CASSQDRDTEAFF
TRBV11-2,CASSQTTGGRWNIQYF
TRBV6-5,CASSSPLAAQETQYF
TRBV12-3/TRBV12-4,CASSGQGVIQYF
TRBV20-1,CSARSPNTEAFF
TRBV5-1,CASSLGELADTQYF
TRBV10-3,CAISESPQGAYEQYF
TRBV5-1,CASSPTGEANEKLFF
TRBV20-1,CSVRTVGWTEAFF
TRBV6-1,CASRRTGALNQPQHF
TRBV18,CASTADDSPERETQYF
TRBV2,CATQGTLPYEQYF
TRBV11-2,CASSQTGGWETQYF
TRBV6-5,CASSYSGLAGENEQFF
TRBV5-1,CASGSSPGTEAFF
TRBV11-2,CASSFQRNAGELFF
TRBV6-1,CASMGYQGLFF
TRBV2,CASSGKAGGPDEQYF
TRBV11-2,CASSSRTSGRGYKETQYF
TRBV12-3/TRBV12-4,CASSDSGQGEKLFF
TRBV19,CASSIGTGFSQPQHF
TRBV12-3/TRBV12-4,CASSLVGRGLVRTEAFF
TRBV27,CASSNFYGYTF
TRBV11-2,CASSNTYFSSTDTQYF
TRBV6-1,CASSWILRGQNSPLHF
TRBV24-1,CATSATGERTGELFF